One and the same sample provided the 18 T cell receptor beta chains below, sequenced in a study of response to subunit inactivated influenza vaccine. TCRdb reanalysed the RT-PCR reads using MiXCR and keeps one entry per CDR3 protein. The table has approximately 500,000 distinct CDR3 sequences, over 10% seen once. The sample in question was PBMCs from blood, obtained 45 days after vaccination. These receptors were collected from a man in his fifties who received an inactivated influenza vaccine.

The rearrangement links TRBV29-1 to TRBJ2-2; 8 bases fit TRBD1. V lost 6 bases to trimming and J lost 3 bases; unmatched junction nucleotides: 6. The CDR3 loop spans 14 amino acids. Germline V gene sequence: CDR1 SQVTM, CDR2 ANQGSEA. Here the CDR3 DNA reads TGCAGCGTAGTGGGGGGACAGGACACCGGGGAGCTGTTTTTT. Amino acids: CSVVGGQDTGELFF.

The V gene is TRBV7-2, the J gene TRBJ2-2; 8 nucleotides agree with TRBD2. Unmatched junction bases numbered 7, after V lost 2 bases and J lost 5 bases. This CDR3 has 16 amino acids. Germline V CDR1 and CDR2: SGHTA, FQGNSA. This chain's CDR3 is CASSLLSGIGTGELFF. CDR3 in DNA: TGTGCCAGCAGCTTACTTAGCGGGATAGGGACCGGGGAGCTGTTTTTT.

The chain couples TRBV18 to TRBJ2-7, with D perhaps being TRBD1 or TRBD2 (7 bases each). With 3 bases removed from V and 6 bases from J, the gap between germline ends came to 15 bases. The CDR3 loop spans 14 amino acids. Per the germline V gene, CDR1 is KGHSH and CDR2 is LQKENI. Written as DNA, the CDR3 is TGTGCCAGCTCACCGCAGGGGGGGCCACGCGAGCAGTACTTC. This encodes CASSPQGGPREQYF.

This chain connects TRBV10-1 to TRBJ2-7; D perhaps matches TRBD2 (5 bases). Per the germline V gene, CDR1 is WNHNN and CDR2 is SYGVQD (reference sequence). The CDR3 extends over 14 amino acids. The V end lost 0 bases, the J end lost 2 bases, and 8 bases lay between the germline ends. The CDR3 region is CASSESSGPYEQYF. The DNA for the CDR3 is TGCGCCAGCAGTGAGTCGAGCGGACCCTACGAGCAGTACTTC.

This clonotype occurred a few times. The CDR3 is CASSRRRGVEQYF. DNA of the CDR3: TGTGCCAGCAGCCGCAGGCGGGGCGTCGAGCAGTACTTC. The chain couples TRBV7-6 to TRBJ2-7; maybe TRBD2 (6 bases). Germline CDR1 is SGHVS and CDR2 is FNYEAQ. Trimming shortened V by 5 bases and J by 6 bases, and 14 bases separated the two germline ends. This CDR3 is 13 amino acids long.

CDR3 nucleotide sequence: TGTGCCAGCAGCCCCAGTCGGGGGAGTAAAGACGAGCAGTACTTC. Residues: CASSPSRGSKDEQYF. The chain recombines TRBV11-2 with TRBJ2-7, with D perhaps TRBD2 (6 bases). V lost 5 bases and J lost 5, with 19 bases in between. CDR1 SGHAT and CDR2 FQNNGV come from the germline V gene. The CDR3 consists of 15 residues.

This clonotype turned up a few times. The CDR3: CATSSSGAGRDTQYF. The CDR3 bases are TGTGCCACCAGTTCGTCAGGGGCCGGGCGGGATACGCAGTATTTT. This chain joins TRBV24-1 and TRBJ2-3, with D perhaps TRBD1 (6 bases). Germline lookup yields CDR1 KGHDR and CDR2 SFDVKD. Trimming cost V 6 bases and J 6 bases, with 18 bases left between them. The CDR3 covers 15 residues.

At least ten counts were recorded for this clonotype. The chain is built from TRBV10-3 and TRBJ2-7, with D perhaps matching TRBD1 (5 bases). Trimming removed 0 bases at V and 4 bases at J, with 7 bases between. This CDR3 has 13 amino acids. CDR1 is ENHRY, CDR2 SYGVKD, per germline. The CDR3 spells CAISESKGYEQYF. CDR3 DNA: TGTGCCATCAGTGAGTCGAAGGGGTACGAGCAGTACTTC.

The chain joins TRBV5-1 to TRBJ1-6; no clear D. CDR1 and CDR2 from the germline V gene are SGHRS and YFSETQ. V gave up 4 bases and J gave up 8 bases, with 10 bases separating them. The length of the CDR3 is 13 residues. CDR3 sequence: CASSPGRDSPLHF. For the CDR3, the DNA is TGCGCCAGCAGCCCCGGACGGGATTCACCCCTCCACTTT.

The rearrangement links TRBV6-2 or TRBV6-3 to TRBJ2-2; 8 bases are shared with TRBD2. V dropped 7 bases and J dropped 7; count of bases not matched to a gene: 11. The CDR3 sequence is 15 residues long. The germline V gene has CDR1 MNHEY and CDR2 SVGEGT. The CDR3 DNA is TGTGCCAGCAAGACGGGAGGGACAATTATCGGGGAGCTGTTTTTT. Translation gives CASKTGGTIIGELFF.

This clonotype was found many times. The chain joins TRBV12-3 or TRBV12-4 to TRBJ2-1, with D tentatively TRBD1 (6 bases). The CDR3 is 15 residues long. V lost 1 base to trimming and J lost 8 bases, with 15 bases between them. The chain's CDR3 is CASSLGGGFSDEQFF. DNA for the CDR3: TGTGCCAGCAGTTTAGGAGGGGGATTTTCGGATGAGCAGTTCTTC.

The CDR3 DNA follows: TGTGCCAGCAGCCCCCGGACAGGGAGGACAGATACGCAGTATTTT. This translates into CASSPRTGRTDTQYF. The rearrangement uses TRBV3-1 and TRBJ2-3; 8 bases are shared with TRBD1. Germline V gene data show CDR1 as LGHDT and CDR2 as YNNKEL (reference sequence). With 4 bases clipped from V and 3 bases from J, the junction kept 6 bases outside the gene matches. This CDR3 has 15 amino acids.

This clonotype showed up just a few times. The chain combines TRBV5-1 with TRBJ2-3; D perhaps matches TRBD2 (5 bases). CDR3 length: 15 residues. Germline CDR1 SGHRS, CDR2 YFSETQ. V lost 0 bases and J lost 6, with 14 bases in between. DNA of the CDR3: TGCGCCAGCAGCTTGGAACCCAGTGGCGGGGATACGCAGTATTTT. Encoded protein: CASSLEPSGGDTQYF.

The table lists this clonotype with many counts. The CDR3 is CASSPGQGNQPQHF. CDR3 sequence (DNA): TGTGCCAGCAGCCCGGGACAGGGCAATCAGCCCCAGCATTTT. The V gene is TRBV12-3 or TRBV12-4, the J gene TRBJ1-5; TRBD1 agrees at 8 bases. This CDR3 is 14 amino acids long. The trim removed 6 bases at V and 2 bases at J, leaving 3 bases unmatched.

The chain recombines TRBV5-5 with TRBJ2-3; tentative D call: TRBD2 (5 bases). The CDR3 covers 13 residues. Per the germline V gene, CDR1 is SGHKS and CDR2 is YYEKEE (reference sequence). The ends were cut back, 0 bases at V and 6 bases at J, with 8 bases in the middle. The CDR3 region has the DNA TGTGCCAGCAGCTTGGAGCGGTGGGATACGCAGTATTTT. It encodes CASSLERWDTQYF. Drawing the rest from reference TRBV5-5 and TRBJ2-3, the complete variable domain is DAGVTQSPTHLIKTRGQQVTLRCSPISGHKSVSWYQQVLGQGPQFIFQYYEKEERGRGNFPDRFSARQFPNYSSELNVNALLLGDSALYLCASSLERWDTQYFGPGTRLTVL.

A few counts support this clonotype. The chain combines TRBV12-3 or TRBV12-4 with TRBJ2-7; 9 bases match TRBD1. This CDR3 region has 15 residues. Trimming cost V 6 bases and J 5 bases; bases outside gene matches: 11. The CDR3 protein is CASRRNRGQGDEQYF. CDR3 nucleotides: TGTGCCAGCAGAAGAAACAGGGGGCAGGGAGACGAGCAGTACTTC.

This rearrangement joins TRBV18 to TRBJ2-5, with D possibly matching TRBD2 (6 bases). The ends were cut back, 4 bases at V and 4 bases at J, with 16 bases in the middle. In germline, CDR1 is KGHSH, CDR2 LQKENI. CDR3 length: 15 amino acids. This CDR3 reads CASSLDGTPGETQYF. CDR3 sequence (DNA): TGTGCCAGCTCACTAGACGGGACTCCCGGAGAGACCCAGTACTTC. Looking up the rest from reference TRBV18 and TRBJ2-5 gives the full variable domain: NAGVMQNPRHLVRRRGQEARLRCSPMKGHSHVYWYRQLPEEGLKFMVYLQKENIIDESGMPKERFSAEFPKEGPSILRIQQVVRGDSAAYFCASSLDGTPGETQYFGPGTRLLVL.

The chain combines TRBV20-1 with TRBJ2-3, with D possibly being TRBD1 (5 bases). Per germline, CDR1 DFQATT and CDR2 SNEGSKA (reference sequence). The germline V and J ends were trimmed by 0 bases and 2 bases, with 12 bases remaining between them. The CDR3 covers 15 residues. The CDR3 DNA reads as TGCAGTGCTAGAGATGGGCAGGGCAACACAGATACGCAGTATTTT. This sequence encodes CSARDGQGNTDTQYF.